Below, one TCR beta chain is given with its context. Antigen specificity is unknown. Produced via immunoSEQ multiplex PCR; TCRdb's table is partial and in-frame only. The sample consists of under 40,000 clones, nearly 95% of them appearing once. This entry is derived from a study of circulating and synovial CD4+ cells in juvenile arthritis. Study observations and caveats: Bulk blood CD4 repertoires were more diverse than these. T cell genome counts differed by at least an order of magnitude between CPL and CD4 samples. These blood cells shared more CDR3 sequences with synovium than bulk blood.

With V trimmed by 0 bases and J by 5 bases, 21 bases remained unmatched. This CDR3 contains 21 residues. Germline lookup yields CDR1 SGHRS and CDR2 YFSETQ. The receptor comes from a human donor with juvenile idiopathic arthritis. Sequenced input: CD4+ T cells from blood. The V gene is TRBV5-1, the J gene TRBJ2-2, with 8 positions matching TRBD1. The CDR3 bases are TGCGCCAGCAGCTTGGCTCTCAACACCAGGGGGCTCCGTGCCTCAACCGGGGAGCTGTTTTTT. Residues: CASSLALNTRGLRASTGELFF.